These 27 T cell receptor beta chains came from one sample sequenced in a study of T cell responses to AZD1222 COVID-19 vaccine. Sequenced by immunoSEQ multiplex PCR; TCRdb stores in-frame clones only, minus some. The table has approximately 150,000 clones, 91% seen once. The sample consisted of peripheral blood, taken on day 0 of AZD1222 vaccination. The receptors here all came from an adult in good health.

J is TRBJ1-1 and V is TRBV21-1; the listed D gene, TRBD1, was not tested against the DNA. TRBV21-1 constitutes a pseudogene. The CDR3 runs to 18 residues. The CDR3 sequence: CASSNQVKGLIMNTEAFF. CDR3 bases: TGTGCCAGCAGCAATCAGGTCAAAGGTCTCATCATGAACACTGAAGCTTTCTTT.

Points on this clone: One junction end does not reproduce the germline sequence, and a read error may be involved. The J gene is TRBJ2-1, the V gene TRBV7-7, with 11 bases matching TRBD1. This CDR3 is 13 amino acids long. The germline CDR1 and CDR2 sequences are SSHAT and FNYEAQ (reference sequence). As DNA, the CDR3 is TGTGCTAGCAGCTTGGGACAGGGGGACGAGCAGTTCTTC. Translation: CASSLGQGDEQFF.

To note about this clone: At one end, the junction sequence differs from germline, possibly due to a read error. The chain recombines TRBV6-2 or TRBV6-3 with TRBJ2-7, with 12 bases fitting TRBD1. The CDR3 runs 15 residues. Germline V gives CDR1 MNHEY, CDR2 SVGEGT. CDR3 in amino acids: CASSSGGTGGKVPHF. The CDR3 region has the DNA TGTGCCAGCAGTTCCGGCGGGACAGGGGGCAAGGTTCCGCACTTC.

This clone has only a few counts. The chain uses TRBV4-1 and TRBJ2-7; TRBD1 aligns across 9 bases. This CDR3 is 15 amino acids long. CDR1 MGHRA and CDR2 YSYEKL come from the germline V gene. Trimming took 3 bases from V and 3 from J; bases not matched to a gene: 6. The CDR3 sequence: CASSQGGTGIYEQYF. CDR3 DNA: TGCGCCAGCAGCCAGGGGGGGACAGGGATCTACGAGCAGTACTTC.

The chain combines TRBV6-2 or TRBV6-3 with TRBJ1-1, with D perhaps matching TRBD1 (5 bases). Germline lookup yields CDR1 MNHEY and CDR2 SVGEGT. The V end was cut by 2 bases, the J end by 6 bases, with 7 bases between. The CDR3 is made up of 12 amino acids. CDR3 protein: CASSYGHPEAFF. CDR3 bases: TGTGCCAGCAGTTACGGACACCCTGAAGCTTTCTTT.

V usage is TRBV9 and J usage is TRBJ2-1, with D perhaps given as TRBD1 or TRBD2 (5 bases each). This CDR3 is 18 amino acids long. V lost 4 bases and J 5 bases, leaving 25 bases between the germline ends. Germline values: CDR1 SGDLS, CDR2 YYNGEE. CDR3 nucleotides: TGTGCCAGCAGCCCCAAGGGACCTTGGGCAGTCACAAACAATGAGCAGTTCTTC. This translates into CASSPKGPWAVTNNEQFF.

This clone was seen just once. The chain combines TRBV18 with TRBJ2-3; TRBD2 might be the D (5 bases). Trimming removed 0 bases from V and 0 bases from J, with 7 bases in between. This CDR3 spans 15 amino acids. Looked up from germline, CDR1 is KGHSH and CDR2 is LQKENI. This CDR3 reads CASSPPGASTDTQYF. The CDR3 nucleotides are TGTGCCAGCTCACCACCGGGAGCTAGCACAGATACGCAGTATTTT.

V and J are TRBV6-5 and TRBJ2-7; D may be TRBD1 (5 bases). Trimming removed 5 bases from V and 2 bases from J, with 16 bases in between. CDR1 MNHEY and CDR2 SVGAGI come from the germline V gene. There are 15 residues in the CDR3. The CDR3 is CASSITGSTPYEQYF. CDR3 nucleotides: TGTGCCAGCAGTATTACAGGTTCAACCCCCTACGAGCAGTACTTC.

This chain joins TRBV28 and TRBJ2-6, with 8 bases fitting TRBD2. The CDR3 is made up of 15 amino acids. From germline, CDR1 is MDHEN and CDR2 SYDVKM. Unmatched junction bases numbered 6, after V lost 10 bases and J lost 1 base. CDR3 sequence: CATHTGGSGANVLTF. The CDR3 DNA reads TGTGCCACCCACACGGGGGGGTCTGGGGCCAACGTCCTGACTTTC.

This clone was seen a single time. The chain has TRBV19 and TRBJ1-2, with D maybe TRBD1 (5 bases). In germline, CDR1 is LNHDA, CDR2 SQIVND (reference sequence). Between the trimmed V and J ends, which lost 3 bases and 8 bases, there was a span of 13 bases. The CDR3 totals 13 residues. Written as DNA, the CDR3 is TGTGCCAGTAGTATGGGGGGTTTGGAAGGCTACACCTTC. It yields the protein CASSMGGLEGYTF. The complete variable domain, with remaining parts taken from reference TRBV19 and TRBJ1-2, reads DGGITQSPKYLFRKEGQNVTLSCEQNLNHDAMYWYRQDPGQGLRLIYYSQIVNDFQKGDIAEGYSVSREKKESFPLTVTSAQKNPTAFYLCASSMGGLEGYTFGSGTRLTVV.

The rearrangement uses TRBV2 and TRBJ2-1, with 12 bases aligning to TRBD2. The CDR3 consists of 13 residues. V lost 10 bases and J lost 8; bases outside the gene matches: 6. The germline V gene has CDR1 SNHLY and CDR2 FYNNEI. The CDR3, as DNA: TGTGCCACCGAAGGACTAGCGGGATATGAGCAGTTCTTC. It yields the protein CATEGLAGYEQFF.

J is TRBJ2-5 and V is TRBV13; 8 bases map to TRBD2. Germline CDR1 PRHDT, CDR2 FYEKMQ (reference sequence). The length of the CDR3 is 15 residues. V lost 5 bases to trimming and J lost 4 bases; unmatched junction nucleotides: 9. The CDR3 DNA reads TGTGCCAGCAGCCAAGCGGGAGTAGACAGAGAGACCCAGTACTTC. Its protein product is CASSQAGVDRETQYF.

This clone was detected only once. The chain employs TRBV28 and TRBJ2-3, with unresolved D. Trimming took 3 bases from V and 1 from J, leaving 14 bases between them. The V gene's germline CDR1 is MDHEN and CDR2 SYDVKM. The CDR3 loop spans 16 amino acids. The CDR3 DNA follows: TGTGCCAGCAGTTTTAAGGGCCCCCTCGGCACAGATACGCAGTATTTT. It translates to CASSFKGPLGTDTQYF.

This sequence joins TRBV7-6 and TRBJ1-1; D unresolved. CDR3 length: 14 residues. The V end was cut by 5 bases, the J end by 1 base, with 11 bases between. Germline CDR1 SGHVS, CDR2 FNYEAQ. CDR3 in amino acids: CASSQNEGNTEAFF. CDR3 in DNA: TGTGCCAGCAGCCAAAACGAGGGGAACACTGAAGCTTTCTTT.

The chain employs TRBV2 and TRBJ2-7; D remains ambiguous. V was clipped by 2 bases and J by 0 bases, with 8 bases between them. The CDR3 is made up of 14 amino acids. Per the germline V gene, CDR1 is SNHLY and CDR2 is FYNNEI. In DNA form, the CDR3 reads TGTGCCAGCAGTGAACATGGCAGCTCCTACGAGCAGTACTTC. Amino acids: CASSEHGSSYEQYF.

This chain joins TRBV14 and TRBJ1-3; D call uncertain. The CDR3 covers 15 residues. Germline V lookup: CDR1 SGHDN, CDR2 FVKESK. Trimming removed 4 bases from V and 3 bases from J, with 13 bases in between. CDR3: CASSPHTIYGNTIYF. The DNA for the CDR3 is TGTGCCAGCAGCCCCCACACAATTTATGGAAACACCATATATTTT.

The chain uses TRBV2 and TRBJ2-2; a weak D match, TRBD2 (5 bases). This CDR3 spans 15 amino acids. Germline V gene sequence: CDR1 SNHLY, CDR2 FYNNEI. Trimming pared 5 bases from V and 3 bases from J, leaving 13 bases between. CDR3 nucleotide sequence: TGTGCCAGCAGTCCCATGAGCGGTCACACCGGGGAGCTGTTTTTT. Translation gives CASSPMSGHTGELFF.

This clone was seen more than once but under ten times. This rearrangement joins TRBV5-4 to TRBJ2-1; 11 positions agree with TRBD2. Germline V lookup: CDR1 SGHNT, CDR2 YYREEE (reference sequence). CDR3 length equals 18 residues. Unmatched junction bases numbered 16, after V lost 4 bases and J lost 7 bases. The CDR3 region is CASSLKYSRTSGWNEQFF. The CDR3 DNA is TGTGCCAGCAGCCTCAAGTACTCCCGGACTAGCGGGTGGAATGAGCAGTTCTTC.

V and J are TRBV6-5 and TRBJ2-2; D is unresolved. Germline values: CDR1 MNHEY, CDR2 SVGAGI. Trimming stripped 6 bases from V and 5 bases from J, with 13 bases between. The CDR3 spans 14 residues. CDR3 DNA sequence: TGTGCCAGCAGGGCCAGACCACTAACCGGGGAGCTGTTTTTT. Its protein is CASRARPLTGELFF.

CDR3 region: CASSSYQGDEQFF. The CDR3, as DNA: TGTGCCAGCAGCTCTTACCAAGGCGATGAGCAGTTCTTC. V and J are TRBV7-2 and TRBJ2-1, with D uncertain. Germline assignment: CDR1 SGHTA and CDR2 FQGNSA. V was trimmed by 4 bases and J by 8 bases, leaving 12 bases between them. The CDR3 totals 13 residues.

The rearrangement joins TRBV18 to TRBJ1-6, with D perhaps matching TRBD1 (6 bases). V was shortened by 1 base and J by 7 bases, with 11 bases between the two germline ends. This CDR3 is 15 amino acids long. Germline V gives CDR1 KGHSH, CDR2 LQKENI. The CDR3 spells CASSPQYRENSPLHF. The CDR3 DNA sequence: TGTGCCAGCTCACCACAATACAGGGAGAATTCACCCCTCCACTTT. The full variable domain, its missing parts supplied by reference TRBV18 and TRBJ1-6, is NAGVMQNPRHLVRRRGQEARLRCSPMKGHSHVYWYRQLPEEGLKFMVYLQKENIIDESGMPKERFSAEFPKEGPSILRIQQVVRGDSAAYFCASSPQYRENSPLHFGNGTRLTVT.

The V gene is TRBV6-2 or TRBV6-3, the J gene TRBJ2-7, with TRBD2 matching over 10 bases. Germline CDR1 and CDR2: MNHEY and SVGEGT. J lost 4 bases, V lost 2 bases, and 2 bases had no gene match. The CDR3 contains 14 residues. CDR3 nucleotide sequence: TGTGCCAGCAGTTACCTAGCGGGAGAGTACGAGCAGTACTTC. Translated, it gives CASSYLAGEYEQYF.

CDR3 nucleotide sequence: TGTGCCAGCTCACCACGGGAGCAAGAGACCCAGTACTTC. It codes for CASSPREQETQYF. V and J are TRBV18 and TRBJ2-5; TRBD2 is a possible D gene (5 bases). V shed 1 base and J shed 2 bases, with 5 bases lying between them. The germline gives CDR1 KGHSH, CDR2 LQKENI. This CDR3 has 13 amino acids.

This chain joins TRBV6-2 or TRBV6-3 and TRBJ2-3; 10 bases line up with TRBD2. Germline lookup yields CDR1 MNHEY and CDR2 SVGEGT. Trimming cost V 6 bases and J 6 bases; bases outside gene matches: 12. This CDR3 comprises 16 residues. The CDR3 region has the DNA TGTGCCAGCAGCACTGGACTAGCGGTTGCCAGTGATACGCAGTATTTT. Translating it yields CASSTGLAVASDTQYF.

V and J are TRBV5-4 and TRBJ2-1; no reliable D call. Between the trimmed V and J ends, which lost 0 bases and 14 bases, there was a span of 9 bases. Germline V gene sequence: CDR1 SGHNT, CDR2 YYREEE (reference sequence). CDR3 length equals 11 residues. CDR3 amino acids: CASSLGRSKFF. In nucleotides, the CDR3 is TGTGCCAGCAGCTTGGGACGGTCGAAGTTCTTC.

This chain joins TRBV5-6 and TRBJ1-2, with 9 bases fitting TRBD1. The CDR3 is made up of 17 amino acids. Germline V CDR1 and CDR2: SGHDT, YYEEEE. J lost 2 bases, V lost 0 bases, and 8 bases had no gene match. As DNA, the CDR3 is TGTGCCAGCAGCTTGGCCCTTGGACAGGGGATCAACTATGGCTACACCTTC. Protein sequence: CASSLALGQGINYGYTF. Combining the CDR3 with reference TRBV5-6 and TRBJ1-2 gives the whole variable domain DAGVTQSPTHLIKTRGQQVTLRCSPKSGHDTVSWYQQALGQGPQFIFQYYEEEERQRGNFPDRFSGHQFPNYSSELNVNALLLGDSALYLCASSLALGQGINYGYTFGSGTRLTVV.

The rearrangement uses TRBV5-6 and TRBJ2-1, with D uncertain. This CDR3 is 15 amino acids long. Trimming took 4 bases from V and 0 from J, leaving 11 bases between them. Germline V CDR1 and CDR2: SGHDT, YYEEEE. CDR3: CASSDGVSSYNEQFF. CDR3 DNA sequence: TGTGCCAGCAGCGATGGAGTGAGCTCCTACAATGAGCAGTTCTTC.